The next 12 T cell receptor beta chains were all read from a single sample in a study of regulatory T cells in long-lasting Graves disease. As for time point: newly diagnosed GD, antithyroid drugs for less than 3 months. There was RNA extracted from PBMCs, and the TCR library was made from it. CDR3 regions were amplified by Arm-PCR using iRepertoire HTBI primers to build TCR beta libraries. TCRdb re-analysed the multiplex PCR reads in MiXCR, keeping a single row per CDR3 protein. The sample consists of about 540,000 distinct CDR3 sequences, approximately 13% of them appearing once. These data are also associated with another study on T cells in Graves' hyperthyroidism and ophthalmopathy.

Sequenced here: peripheral blood mononuclear cells (PBMCs), sampled at new diagnosis, from a patient treated with antithyroid drugs. These TCRs come from a man aged 30 to 39 with Graves disease.

This clonotype was counted between two and nine times. The chain couples TRBV3-1 to TRBJ2-7; TRBD2 matches at 9 bases. The CDR3 is made up of 17 amino acids. CDR1 and CDR2 from the germline V gene are LGHDT and YNNKEL (reference sequence). V dropped 0 bases and J dropped 0; count of bases not matched to a gene: 6. For the CDR3, the DNA is TGTGCCAGCAGCCAAGATTTACCTAGCGGGAACTCCTACGAGCAGTACTTC. Translating it yields CASSQDLPSGNSYEQYF.

About this clonotype: A much bigger clone sits one base away, suggesting this may be a read error. This chain joins TRBV7-2 and TRBJ2-7; D remains unclear. The CDR3 is made up of 16 amino acids. Germline values: CDR1 SGHTA, CDR2 FQGNSA. The CDR3 DNA sequence: TGTGCCAACAGCCCCACAACGGGTTTTGGTTCCTACGAGCAGTACTTC. It is translated as CANSPTTGFGSYEQYF.

The V gene is TRBV20-1, the J gene TRBJ2-7; TRBD1 or TRBD2 may be the D gene (6 bases each). Germline V gene sequence: CDR1 DFQATT, CDR2 SNEGSKA (reference sequence). Trimming stripped 4 bases from V and 6 bases from J, with 13 bases between. The CDR3 has 12 residues. CDR3 in amino acids: CSAMGGLSEQYF. CDR3 nucleotide sequence: TGCAGTGCTATGGGGGGCCTATCCGAGCAGTACTTC.

At least ten counts were recorded for this clonotype. The chain links TRBV12-3 or TRBV12-4 to TRBJ2-7, with a possible D match to TRBD2 (6 bases). Trimming took off 8 bases at V and 5 bases at J, with 22 bases between the two ends. This CDR3 is 15 amino acids long. CDR3 amino acids: CASRPLLAKVHEQYF. CDR3 sequence (DNA): TGTGCCAGCCGCCCCCTGCTAGCGAAGGTCCACGAGCAGTACTTC.

This chain links TRBV7-2 with TRBJ1-2, with D unresolved. The V gene's germline CDR1 is SGHTA and CDR2 FQGNSA. Trimming took off 3 bases at V and 6 bases at J, with 17 bases between the two ends. This CDR3 region has 15 residues. In DNA, the CDR3 is TGTGCCAGCAGCTTGAACAGTGCTGGTATCGATGGCTACACCTTC. Amino acids: CASSLNSAGIDGYTF. Full variable domain (missing parts from reference TRBV7-2 and TRBJ1-2): GAGVSQSPSNKVTEKGKDVELRCDPISGHTALYWYRQSLGQGLEFLIYFQGNSAPDKSGLPSDRFSAERTGGSVSTLTIQRTQQEDSAVYLCASSLNSAGIDGYTFGSGTRLTVV.

This clonotype was recorded many times. The chain recombines TRBV9 with TRBJ2-1; TRBD2 matches at 14 bases. The V and J ends lost 0 bases and 7 bases, in that order; junction bases with no gene match: 6. The CDR3 is 17 amino acids. CDR1 and CDR2 (germline): SGDLS, YYNGEE. CDR3: CASSVEGLAGVGNEQFF. The CDR3 region has the DNA TGTGCCAGCAGCGTAGAGGGACTAGCGGGAGTGGGGAATGAGCAGTTCTTC.

This clonotype was observed many times. CDR3 amino acids: CASSLASGGFNEQFF. For the CDR3, the DNA is TGTGCCAGCAGCTTGGCTAGCGGGGGGTTCAATGAGCAGTTCTTC. This sequence joins TRBV7-9 and TRBJ2-1, with 11 nucleotides matching TRBD2. This CDR3 has 15 residues. Looked up from germline, CDR1 is SEHNR and CDR2 is FQNEAQ (reference sequence). The trim removed 3 bases at V and 6 bases at J, leaving 4 bases unmatched.

As to this clonotype: One end of the junction fails to match germline, which may point to a read error. V and J are TRBV6-5 and TRBJ2-3, with 12 bases identical to TRBD2. CDR1 and CDR2 from the germline V gene are MNHEY and SVGAGI. This CDR3 contains 15 residues. The CDR3, as DNA: TGTGCCAGCAGTTACAACGGACTAGCGGGACGACTTGGGGTGTTT. This encodes CASSYNGLAGRLGVF.

Ten or more counts support this clonotype. The chain couples TRBV12-3 or TRBV12-4 to TRBJ1-5; the D gene is possibly TRBD1 (6 bases). The CDR3 consists of 14 residues. V lost 2 bases and J 5 bases, leaving 10 bases between the germline ends. CDR3 loop: CASSLLAGDQPQHF. For the CDR3, the DNA is TGTGCCAGCAGTTTATTGGCAGGGGATCAGCCCCAGCATTTT.

This clonotype was observed once. At one end, the junction sequence differs from germline, possibly due to a read error. V gene TRBV18 combines with J gene TRBJ1-2, with a weak D call TRBD1 (5 bases). This CDR3 has 13 residues. Germline CDR1 and CDR2: KGHSH and LQKENI. The CDR3 DNA sequence: TGTGCCAGCTCGCCGGGGCAGAACTATGTCTACACCTTC. Its protein is CASSPGQNYVYTF.

This chain joins TRBV6-2 or TRBV6-3 and TRBJ2-7; possibly TRBD2 for D (6 bases). This CDR3 is 14 amino acids long. Germline V gene data show CDR1 as MNHEY and CDR2 as SVGEGT. The V end lost 4 bases, the J end lost 5 bases, and 15 bases lay between the germline ends. The CDR3 DNA reads TGTGCCAGCAGTTTCAGCCGGAGGGAACACGAGCAGTACTTC. Protein: CASSFSRREHEQYF.

This clonotype was counted many times. V gene TRBV7-2 combines with J gene TRBJ2-1; perhaps TRBD1 as D (6 bases). V lost 5 bases and J 7 bases, leaving 12 bases between the germline ends. The CDR3 totals 13 residues. Per germline, CDR1 SGHTA and CDR2 FQGNSA. CDR3 region: CASSPLRGNEQFF. The DNA of the CDR3 is TGTGCCAGCAGCCCCCTGAGGGGGAATGAGCAGTTCTTC.